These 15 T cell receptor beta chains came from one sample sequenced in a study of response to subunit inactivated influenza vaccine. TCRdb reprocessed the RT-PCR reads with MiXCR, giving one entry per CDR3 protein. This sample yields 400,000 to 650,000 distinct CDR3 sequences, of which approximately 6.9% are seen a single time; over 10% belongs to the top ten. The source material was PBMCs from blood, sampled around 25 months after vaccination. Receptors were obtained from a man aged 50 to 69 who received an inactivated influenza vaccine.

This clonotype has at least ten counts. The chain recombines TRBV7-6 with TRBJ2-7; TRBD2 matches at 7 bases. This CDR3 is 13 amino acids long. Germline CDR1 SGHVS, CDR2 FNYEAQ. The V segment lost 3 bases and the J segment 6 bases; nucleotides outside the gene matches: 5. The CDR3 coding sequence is TGTGCCAGCAGCTTTGGACTAGAACGCGAGCAGTACTTC. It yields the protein CASSFGLEREQYF.

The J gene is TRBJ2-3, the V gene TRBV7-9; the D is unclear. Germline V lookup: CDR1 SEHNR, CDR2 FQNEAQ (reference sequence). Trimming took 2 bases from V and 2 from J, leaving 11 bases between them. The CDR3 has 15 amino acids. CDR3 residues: CASSLSTASTDTQYF. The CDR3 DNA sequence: TGTGCCAGCAGCTTATCCACAGCATCCACAGATACGCAGTATTTT.

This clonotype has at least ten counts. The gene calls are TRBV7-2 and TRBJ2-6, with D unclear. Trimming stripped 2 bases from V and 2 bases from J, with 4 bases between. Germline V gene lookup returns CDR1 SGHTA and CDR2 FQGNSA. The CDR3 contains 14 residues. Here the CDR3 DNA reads TGTGCCAGCAGCTTAATGGCTGGGGCCAACGTCCTGACTTTC. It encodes CASSLMAGANVLTF.

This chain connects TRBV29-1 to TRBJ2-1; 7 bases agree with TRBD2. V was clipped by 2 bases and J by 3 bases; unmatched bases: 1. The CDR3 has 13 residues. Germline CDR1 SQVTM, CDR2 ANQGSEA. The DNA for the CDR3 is TGCAGCGTTGAACTAGCGGACTACAATGAGCAGTTCTTC. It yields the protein CSVELADYNEQFF.

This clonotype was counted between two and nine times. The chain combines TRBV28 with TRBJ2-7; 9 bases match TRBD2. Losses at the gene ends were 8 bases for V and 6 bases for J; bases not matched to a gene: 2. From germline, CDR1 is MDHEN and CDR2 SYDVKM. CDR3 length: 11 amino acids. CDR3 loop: CASATSGEQYF. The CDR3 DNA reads TGTGCCAGCGCGACTAGCGGCGAGCAGTACTTC. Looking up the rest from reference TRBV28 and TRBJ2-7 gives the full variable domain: DVKVTQSSRYLVKRTGEKVFLECVQDMDHENMFWYRQDPGLGLRLIYFSYDVKMKEKGDIPEGYSVSREKKERFSLILESASTNQTSMYLCASATSGEQYFGPGTRLTVT.

CDR3 sequence: CASSQERQDIYNEQFF. Written as DNA, the CDR3 is TGTGCCAGCAGCCAAGAACGACAGGACATTTACAATGAGCAGTTCTTC. V is TRBV3-1 and J is TRBJ2-1, with a weak D call TRBD1 (6 bases). Germline assignment: CDR1 LGHDT and CDR2 YNNKEL (reference sequence). The CDR3 has 16 amino acids. The germline V and J ends were trimmed by 0 bases and 4 bases, with 13 bases remaining between them.

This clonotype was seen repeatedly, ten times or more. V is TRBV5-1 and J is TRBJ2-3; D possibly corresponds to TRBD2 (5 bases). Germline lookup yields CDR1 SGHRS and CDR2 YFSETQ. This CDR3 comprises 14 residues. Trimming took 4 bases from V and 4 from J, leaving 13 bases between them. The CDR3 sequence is CASSASSGSDTQYF. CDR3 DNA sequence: TGCGCCAGCAGCGCCTCTTCGGGATCAGATACGCAGTATTTT.

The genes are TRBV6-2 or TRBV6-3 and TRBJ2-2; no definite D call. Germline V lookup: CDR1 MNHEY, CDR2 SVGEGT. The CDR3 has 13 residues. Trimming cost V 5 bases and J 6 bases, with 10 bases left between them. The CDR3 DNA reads TGTGCCAGCAGTCCCCTGAGTTCCGGGGAGCTGTTTTTT. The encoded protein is CASSPLSSGELFF.

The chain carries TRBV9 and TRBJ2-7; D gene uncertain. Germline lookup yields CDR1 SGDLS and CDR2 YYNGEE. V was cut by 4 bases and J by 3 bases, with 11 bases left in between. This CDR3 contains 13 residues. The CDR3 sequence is CASSTGPYYEQYF. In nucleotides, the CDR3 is TGTGCCAGCAGCACCGGTCCTTACTACGAGCAGTACTTC.

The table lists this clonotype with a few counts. In nucleotides, the CDR3 is TGCAGCGTGGACCCGGTCGGGAGCACAGATACGCAGTATTTT. Its translation is CSVDPVGSTDTQYF. V and J are TRBV29-1 and TRBJ2-3; no firm D call. The CDR3 totals 14 residues. V was clipped by 6 bases and J by 0 bases, with 13 bases between them. The germline gives CDR1 SQVTM, CDR2 ANQGSEA.

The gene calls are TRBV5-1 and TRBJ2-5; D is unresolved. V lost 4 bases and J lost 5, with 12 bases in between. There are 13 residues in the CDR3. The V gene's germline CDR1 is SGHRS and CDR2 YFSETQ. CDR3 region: CASSPSLGETQYF. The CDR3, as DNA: TGCGCCAGCAGCCCGAGCCTGGGGGAGACCCAGTACTTC.

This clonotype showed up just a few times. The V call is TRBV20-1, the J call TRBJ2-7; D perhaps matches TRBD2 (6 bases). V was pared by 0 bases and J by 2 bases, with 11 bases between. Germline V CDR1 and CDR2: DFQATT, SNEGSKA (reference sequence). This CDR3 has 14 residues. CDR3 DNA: TGCAGTGCTAGAGATGGAGGGAAACCCTACGAGCAGTACTTC. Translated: CSARDGGKPYEQYF.

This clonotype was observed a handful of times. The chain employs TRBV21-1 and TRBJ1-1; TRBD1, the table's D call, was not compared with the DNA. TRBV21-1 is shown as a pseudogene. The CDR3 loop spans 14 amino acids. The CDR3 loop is CASSTGQGRSEAFF. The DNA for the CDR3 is TGTGCCAGCAGCACTGGACAGGGTCGTTCTGAAGCTTTCTTT.

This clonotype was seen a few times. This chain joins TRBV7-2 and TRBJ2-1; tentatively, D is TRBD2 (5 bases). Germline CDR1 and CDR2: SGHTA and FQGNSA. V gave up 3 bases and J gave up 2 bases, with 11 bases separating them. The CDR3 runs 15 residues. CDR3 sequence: CASSFSSAAYNEQFF. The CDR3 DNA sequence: TGTGCCAGCAGCTTTAGCTCAGCGGCCTACAATGAGCAGTTCTTC. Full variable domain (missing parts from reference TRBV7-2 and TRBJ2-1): GAGVSQSPSNKVTEKGKDVELRCDPISGHTALYWYRQSLGQGLEFLIYFQGNSAPDKSGLPSDRFSAERTGGSVSTLTIQRTQQEDSAVYLCASSFSSAAYNEQFFGPGTRLTVL.

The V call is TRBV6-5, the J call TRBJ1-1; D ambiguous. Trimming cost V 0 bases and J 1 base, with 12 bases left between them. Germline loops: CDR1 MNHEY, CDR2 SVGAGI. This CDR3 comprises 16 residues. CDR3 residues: CASSYSNLPPNTEAFF. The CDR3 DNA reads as TGTGCCAGCAGTTACTCGAATCTACCCCCGAACACTGAAGCTTTCTTT.